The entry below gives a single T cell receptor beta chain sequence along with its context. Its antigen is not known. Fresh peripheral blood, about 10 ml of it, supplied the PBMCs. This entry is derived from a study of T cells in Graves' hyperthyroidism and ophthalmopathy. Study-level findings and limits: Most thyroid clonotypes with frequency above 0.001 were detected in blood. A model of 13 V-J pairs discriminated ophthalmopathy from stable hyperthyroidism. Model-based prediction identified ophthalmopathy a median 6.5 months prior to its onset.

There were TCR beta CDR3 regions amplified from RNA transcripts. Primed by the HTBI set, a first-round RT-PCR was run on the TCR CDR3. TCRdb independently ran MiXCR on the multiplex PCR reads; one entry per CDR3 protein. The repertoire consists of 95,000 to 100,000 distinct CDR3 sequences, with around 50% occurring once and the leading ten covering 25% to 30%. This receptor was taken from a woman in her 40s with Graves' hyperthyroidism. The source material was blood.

The CDR3 coding sequence is TGCGCCAGCTTAGCGATAGGGTTGGAACCCTATGGCTACACCTTC. Translating gives CASLAIGLEPYGYTF. This rearrangement joins TRBV10-1 to TRBJ1-2; no clear D gene. V shed 8 bases and J shed 4 bases, with 20 bases lying between them. CDR1 is WNHNN, CDR2 SYGVQD, per germline (reference sequence). The CDR3 is 15 residues long.